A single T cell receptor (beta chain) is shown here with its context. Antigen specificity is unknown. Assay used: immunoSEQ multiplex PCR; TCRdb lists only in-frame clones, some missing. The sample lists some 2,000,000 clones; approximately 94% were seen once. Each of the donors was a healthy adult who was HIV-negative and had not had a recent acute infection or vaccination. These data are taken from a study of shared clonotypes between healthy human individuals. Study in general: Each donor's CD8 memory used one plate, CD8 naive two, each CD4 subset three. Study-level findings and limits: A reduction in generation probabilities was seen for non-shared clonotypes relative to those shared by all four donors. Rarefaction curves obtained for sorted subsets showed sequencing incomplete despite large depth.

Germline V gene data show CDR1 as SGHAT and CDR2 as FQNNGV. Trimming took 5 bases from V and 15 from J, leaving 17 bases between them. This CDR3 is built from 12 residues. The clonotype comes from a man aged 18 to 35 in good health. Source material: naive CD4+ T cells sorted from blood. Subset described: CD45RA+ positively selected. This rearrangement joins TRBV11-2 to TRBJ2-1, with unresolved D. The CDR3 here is CASSDLPRQAFF. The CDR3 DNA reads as TGTGCCAGCAGCGACCTTCCTAGGCAGGCGTTCTTC.